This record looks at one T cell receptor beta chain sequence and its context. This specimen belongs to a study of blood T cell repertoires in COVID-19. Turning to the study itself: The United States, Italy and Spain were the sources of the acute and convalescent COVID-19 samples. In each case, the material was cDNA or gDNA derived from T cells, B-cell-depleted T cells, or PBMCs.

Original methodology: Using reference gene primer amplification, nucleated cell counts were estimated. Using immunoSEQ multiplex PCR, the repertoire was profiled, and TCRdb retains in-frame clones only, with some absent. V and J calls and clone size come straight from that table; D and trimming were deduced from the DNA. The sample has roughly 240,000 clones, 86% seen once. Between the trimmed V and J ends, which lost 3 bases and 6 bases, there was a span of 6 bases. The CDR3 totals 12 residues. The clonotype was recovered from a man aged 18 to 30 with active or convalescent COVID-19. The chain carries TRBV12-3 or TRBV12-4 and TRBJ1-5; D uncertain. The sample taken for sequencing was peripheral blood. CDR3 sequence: CASSFSGQPQHF. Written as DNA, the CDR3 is TGTGCCAGCAGTTTTTCGGGTCAGCCCCAGCATTTT.